Reported below is one TCR beta chain. Resolution of symptoms, clearance, or two negative PCRs was present in recovered Cohort 3 donors. This entry is derived from a study of blood T cell repertoires in COVID-19. Turning to the study itself: Donors in the United States, Italy and Spain gave samples during acute or convalescent COVID-19.

The CDR3 consists of 15 residues. J lost 0 bases, V lost 6 bases, and 3 bases had no gene match. CDR1 is MNHEY, CDR2 SMNVEV, per germline (reference sequence). As handled by the study authors: Reference gene primer amplification in the assay estimated nucleated cell counts. Generated by immunoSEQ multiplex PCR, the TCRdb table keeps only in-frame clones and is missing some. V and J calls and clone size are those listed in that table; D and trimming were worked out from the DNA. The table has about 280,000 clones, approximately 88% seen once. Input material: PBMCs or T cells enriched from blood (not recorded which). The chain combines TRBV27 with TRBJ2-2; TRBD1 agrees at 8 bases. This receptor was identified in a woman aged 40 to 55 who had recovered from COVID-19. CDR3 DNA sequence: TGTGCCAGCAGACCGGGACAGGCGAACACCGGGGAGCTGTTTTTT. It translates to CASRPGQANTGELFF.